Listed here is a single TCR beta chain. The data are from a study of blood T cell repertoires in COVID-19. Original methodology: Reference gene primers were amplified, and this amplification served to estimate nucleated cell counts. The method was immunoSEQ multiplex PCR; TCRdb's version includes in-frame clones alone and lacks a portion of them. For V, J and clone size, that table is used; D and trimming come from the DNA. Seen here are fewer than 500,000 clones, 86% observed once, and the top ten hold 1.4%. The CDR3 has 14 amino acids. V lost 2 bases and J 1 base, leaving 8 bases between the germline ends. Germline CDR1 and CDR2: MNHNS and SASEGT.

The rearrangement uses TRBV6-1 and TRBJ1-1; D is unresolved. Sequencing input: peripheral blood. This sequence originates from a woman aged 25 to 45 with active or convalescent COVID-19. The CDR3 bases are TGTGCCAGCAGTGAAATGTCCAGGAACACTGAAGCTTTCTTT. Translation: CASSEMSRNTEAFF.